These 22 T cell receptor beta chains were sequenced from one sample in a study of T cell repertoires in cytomegalovirus infection. One entry per CDR3 protein results from TCRdb running MiXCR on the reads. This table holds roughly 600,000 distinct CDR3 sequences, 24% found once. The sample consisted of CD8+ T cells from PBMCs. Receptors originate from a human donor in good health (CMV status not recorded). Some clones in this sample may be carry-over from other donors' samples.

In this sample, this clonotype turned up many times. This chain joins TRBV6-2 or TRBV6-3 and TRBJ1-5; D might be TRBD1 (5 bases). The CDR3 covers 14 residues. Germline CDR1 MNHEY, CDR2 SVGEGT. Trimming removed 4 bases at V and 3 bases at J, with 10 bases between. The CDR3 bases are TGTGCCAGCAGTTGGGGACCCCTCAATCAGCCCCAGCATTTT. Translating gives CASSWGPLNQPQHF.

This clonotype has at least ten counts. This rearrangement joins TRBV13 to TRBJ2-3, with 13 nucleotides matching TRBD2. The CDR3 length is 16 residues. V lost 4 bases, J lost 1 base, and 2 bases stayed unmatched. The germline V gene encodes CDR1 PRHDT and CDR2 FYEKMQ (reference sequence). The CDR3 DNA is TGTGCCAGCAGCTCCGGACTAGCGGGGGGCACAGATACGCAGTATTTT. This codes for CASSSGLAGGTDTQYF.

This clonotype was detected a few times. V usage is TRBV6-6 and J usage is TRBJ2-1, with D maybe TRBD1 (6 bases). The CDR3 extends over 16 amino acids. V was shortened by 2 bases and J by 1 base, with 12 bases between the two germline ends. Germline V gives CDR1 MNHNY, CDR2 SVGAGI (reference sequence). The DNA for the CDR3 is TGTGCCAGCAGTTACAGTACAGGGTTATCCTACAATGAGCAGTTCTTC. It codes for CASSYSTGLSYNEQFF.

This chain connects TRBV6-2 or TRBV6-3 to TRBJ2-5; no clear D gene. The germline CDR1 and CDR2 sequences are MNHEY and SVGEGT. The length of the CDR3 is 14 residues. V was cut by 2 bases and J by 5 bases, with 12 bases left in between. Here the CDR3 reads CASSYLGIQETQYF. The CDR3 nucleotides read TGTGCCAGCAGTTACCTCGGCATTCAGGAGACCCAGTACTTC.

The rearrangement uses TRBV9 and TRBJ2-2; the D call may be TRBD1 or TRBD2 (5 bases each). V shed 3 bases and J shed 5 bases, with 20 bases lying between them. Germline V gene lookup returns CDR1 SGDLS and CDR2 YYNGEE. This CDR3 is built from 17 residues. The CDR3 DNA is TGTGCCAGCAGCGAAGGGAGAGGGACGAGGGGAACCGGGGAGCTGTTTTTT. Its protein product is CASSEGRGTRGTGELFF.

This clonotype was counted a few times. The chain recombines TRBV7-9 with TRBJ2-2; tentative D call: TRBD1 (6 bases). In germline, CDR1 is SEHNR, CDR2 FQNEAQ (reference sequence). This CDR3 is 18 amino acids long. Trimming took off 4 bases at V and 2 bases at J, with 20 bases between the two ends. CDR3 DNA: TGTGCCAGCAGCTCCACAGTACCCGTAGGGGGTAACACCGGGGAGCTGTTTTTT. Translating it yields CASSSTVPVGGNTGELFF.

V usage is TRBV28 and J usage is TRBJ1-2; 8 bases align to TRBD1. The CDR3 loop spans 14 amino acids. Unmatched junction bases numbered 5, after V lost 5 bases and J lost 3 bases. Germline V gene sequence: CDR1 MDHEN, CDR2 SYDVKM. CDR3 amino acids: CASSGRGLYYGYTF. As DNA, the CDR3 is TGTGCCAGCAGTGGCAGGGGGCTTTACTATGGCTACACCTTC.

Details on this clonotype: Its ends do not fully match the called genes, so a read error is possible. This chain uses TRBV5-1 with TRBJ2-2; 9 bases fit TRBD1. The CDR3 covers 16 residues. Germline values: CDR1 SGHRS, CDR2 YFSETQ. DNA for the CDR3: TGCACCAGCAGCCCCCGGGACAGGGTTGCCACCGGGGAGCTGTTTTTT. Its protein product is CTSSPRDRVATGELFF.

CDR3 nucleotides: TGTGCCAGCAACTCTTATAGCAATCAGCCCCAGCATTTT. Its protein product is CASNSYSNQPQHF. The rearrangement joins TRBV6-1 to TRBJ1-5, with no clear D. Trimming left V 7 bases short and J 0 bases short, with 7 bases between. CDR3 length equals 13 residues. The germline V gene encodes CDR1 MNHNS and CDR2 SASEGT.

This clonotype was observed at least ten times. The rearrangement links TRBV7-6 to TRBJ1-5, with unresolved D. The CDR3 extends over 15 amino acids. Deletions cut 7 bases from V and 5 bases from J, with 18 bases between. The germline V gene has CDR1 SGHVS and CDR2 FNYEAQ. The DNA for the CDR3 is TGTGCCAGCACCCCCGAGGCTGCCCCCTATCAGCCCCAGCATTTT. As protein: CASTPEAAPYQPQHF.

This clonotype was observed a few times. This sequence joins TRBV15 and TRBJ2-5; perhaps D is TRBD1 or TRBD2 (6 bases each). This CDR3 has 16 amino acids. Trimming shortened V by 5 bases and J by 4 bases, and 20 bases separated the two germline ends. Per the germline V gene, CDR1 is LNHNV and CDR2 is YYDKDF (reference sequence). CDR3 sequence (DNA): TGTGCCACCAGCGCAGGGGCGGGGCCCGGGGGAGAGACCCAGTACTTC. Residues: CATSAGAGPGGETQYF.

This clonotype was seen a few times. The rearrangement uses TRBV6-2 or TRBV6-3 and TRBJ1-6, with unresolved D. Per the germline V gene, CDR1 is MNHEY and CDR2 is SVGEGT. The CDR3 runs to 14 residues. Between the trimmed V and J ends, which lost 2 bases and 8 bases, there was a span of 10 bases. CDR3 sequence (DNA): TGTGCCAGCAGTTACGGCTCGAGCTATTCACCCCTCCACTTT. It yields the protein CASSYGSSYSPLHF.

The chain has TRBV4-1 and TRBJ2-1, with 9 bases aligning to TRBD1. V lost 5 bases, J lost 1 base, and 9 bases stayed unmatched. The length of the CDR3 is 17 residues. Germline CDR1 is MGHRA and CDR2 is YSYEKL. The CDR3 sequence is CASSYTLGQGSYNEQFF. CDR3 coding DNA: TGCGCCAGCAGCTACACCTTGGGACAGGGATCCTACAATGAGCAGTTCTTC.

The chain combines TRBV29-1 with TRBJ2-1; 10 bases are a match to TRBD1. The V and J ends lost 4 bases and 9 bases, in that order; junction bases with no gene match: 15. The CDR3 sequence is 16 residues long. Germline V gives CDR1 SQVTM, CDR2 ANQGSEA. CDR3 coding DNA: TGCAGCGTTGGCGGCGGACCGGGACAGGGGACAAGTGAGCAGTTCTTC. Translation: CSVGGGPGQGTSEQFF.

This clonotype has more than one count but fewer than ten. The chain joins TRBV10-3 to TRBJ2-2; D unresolved. The germline V and J ends were trimmed by 3 bases and 1 base, with 9 bases remaining between them. The CDR3 consists of 15 residues. Germline assignment: CDR1 ENHRY and CDR2 SYGVKD. The CDR3 nucleotides read TGTGCCATCAGTGACCCCCTAGAGAACACCGGGGAGCTGTTTTTT. Encoded protein: CAISDPLENTGELFF.

The table lists this clonotype with a few counts. The chain recombines TRBV4-1 with TRBJ1-1, with a tentative D call TRBD1 (5 bases). CDR1 is MGHRA, CDR2 YSYEKL, per germline. Trimming pared 1 base from V and 1 base from J, leaving 10 bases between. The CDR3 sequence is 15 residues long. The CDR3 loop is CASSQADSRNTEAFF. In DNA form, the CDR3 reads TGCGCCAGCAGCCAAGCAGACAGTAGGAACACTGAAGCTTTCTTT.

This clonotype was counted between two and nine times. This chain uses TRBV19 with TRBJ2-6, with 7 bases lining up with TRBD1. The germline gives CDR1 LNHDA, CDR2 SQIVND (reference sequence). V lost 1 base and J lost 2; bases outside the gene matches: 14. There are 20 residues in the CDR3. Here the CDR3 reads CASSIGGDRGFLTGANVLTF. CDR3 in DNA: TGTGCCAGTAGTATAGGAGGGGACAGAGGCTTTTTGACTGGGGCCAACGTCCTGACTTTC.

This clonotype was observed a handful of times. This chain joins TRBV4-1 and TRBJ1-1, with 11 positions matching TRBD1. The CDR3 runs to 15 residues. From germline, CDR1 is MGHRA and CDR2 YSYEKL. Trimming cost V 3 bases and J 1 base; bases outside gene matches: 1. The CDR3 region has the DNA TGCGCCAGCAGCCAGGGACAGGGGGGGAACACTGAAGCTTTCTTT. Translating gives CASSQGQGGNTEAFF.

This clonotype was recorded at least ten times. The chain employs TRBV10-3 and TRBJ2-3; D remains ambiguous. V was clipped by 2 bases and J by 2 bases, with 14 bases between them. Germline V gene data show CDR1 as ENHRY and CDR2 as SYGVKD. The CDR3 sequence is 16 residues long. CDR3 nucleotide sequence: TGTGCCATCAGTGAGACCCTCGAGAGTTTCACAGATACGCAGTATTTT. Protein: CAISETLESFTDTQYF.

This rearrangement joins TRBV19 to TRBJ2-1; 11 bases agree with TRBD1. CDR3 size: 18 residues. V shed 4 bases, J shed 8 bases, and the junction held 16 bases outside the gene matches. Germline lookup yields CDR1 LNHDA and CDR2 SQIVND (reference sequence). As DNA, the CDR3 is TGTGCCAGTAGTAATTTCGGGAGCGGGACAGGGGGTAGAGATGAGCAGTTCTTC. It encodes CASSNFGSGTGGRDEQFF.

CDR3 residues: CAVRDRVEAFF. CDR3 in DNA: TGTGCCGTTAGAGACAGGGTTGAAGCTTTCTTT. The J gene is TRBJ1-1, the V gene TRBV10-3, with 7 bases fitting TRBD1. With 11 bases clipped from V and 7 bases from J, the junction kept 7 bases outside the gene matches. The CDR3 is made up of 11 amino acids. Germline V gives CDR1 ENHRY, CDR2 SYGVKD.

This clonotype was seen only a few times. The CDR3 DNA is TGTGCCAGTAGTATCTACGGAATGTCATCCACAGATACGCAGTATTTT. Protein: CASSIYGMSSTDTQYF. The chain couples TRBV19 to TRBJ2-3; D unclear. Germline CDR1 is LNHDA and CDR2 is SQIVND (reference sequence). With 3 bases removed from V and 2 bases from J, the gap between germline ends came to 15 bases. This CDR3 is built from 16 residues.